These 13 T cell receptor beta chains came from one sample sequenced in a study of blood T cell repertoires in COVID-19. This table comes from immunoSEQ multiplex PCR, and its TCRdb copy is limited to in-frame clones, with some not included. The data contain approximately 120,000 clones, 84% of them singletons. The sample comprised peripheral blood. The receptors come from a woman between 45 and 60 years old with acute or convalescent COVID-19.

This clone was observed a handful of times. This chain uses TRBV19 with TRBJ2-4; 7 bases map to TRBD1. Trimming took 4 bases from V and 1 from J; bases not matched to a gene: 10. The CDR3 covers 17 residues. Germline lookup yields CDR1 LNHDA and CDR2 SQIVND (reference sequence). CDR3 bases: TGTGCCAGTAGTACCCTGACAGGGAATTTTGCCAAAAACATTCAGTACTTC. It is translated as CASSTLTGNFAKNIQYF.

This clone was recorded once. This chain links TRBV6-2 or TRBV6-3 with TRBJ1-4, with D perhaps matching TRBD1 (5 bases). CDR1 MNHEY and CDR2 SVGEGT come from the germline V gene. This CDR3 spans 14 amino acids. V shed 4 bases and J shed 6 bases, with 12 bases lying between them. The CDR3 nucleotides are TGTGCCAGCAGTTCCGGGACTTGGGATGAAAAACTGTTTTTT. Amino acids: CASSSGTWDEKLFF.

The V and J genes are TRBV7-9 and TRBJ1-4, with TRBD1 as a possible D gene (5 bases). Trimming shortened V by 9 bases and J by 8 bases, and 22 bases separated the two germline ends. Germline loops: CDR1 SEHNR, CDR2 FQNEAQ (reference sequence). This CDR3 region has 15 residues. In nucleotides, the CDR3 is TGTGCCAGTCGACCTACCGGCAGGGAATACGAAAAACTGTTTTTT. This gives the protein CASRPTGREYEKLFF.

CDR3 sequence (DNA): TGTGCCAGCAGCCCGGAGGCAGGGGGCGCAGATACGCAGTATTTT. Translating it yields CASSPEAGGADTQYF. The J gene is TRBJ2-3, the V gene TRBV4-2; 8 bases match TRBD1. Germline V gives CDR1 LGHNA, CDR2 YNFKEQ. The CDR3 is made up of 15 amino acids. The trim removed 4 bases at V and 4 bases at J, leaving 7 bases unmatched.

This clone has a single count. The chain is built from TRBV10-3 and TRBJ2-2; the D is unclear. The germline CDR1 and CDR2 sequences are ENHRY and SYGVKD. The CDR3 length is 15 residues. Trimming took off 2 bases at V and 4 bases at J, with 11 bases between the two ends. The CDR3 is CAISEPAGITGELFF. The CDR3 region has the DNA TGTGCCATCAGTGAGCCCGCAGGTATCACCGGGGAGCTGTTTTTT.

The chain recombines TRBV5-1 with TRBJ2-1; TRBD1 matches at 8 bases. This CDR3 region has 16 residues. Trimming took 4 bases from V and 3 from J; bases not matched to a gene: 9. Germline-derived CDR1 and CDR2 are SGHRS and YFSETQ. The CDR3 DNA is TGCGCCAGCAGCGCATCCGGGGACAGGAGCTACAATGAGCAGTTCTTC. As protein: CASSASGDRSYNEQFF. Full variable domain (rest looked up from reference TRBV5-1 and TRBJ2-1): KAGVTQTPRYLIKTRGQQVTLSCSPISGHRSVSWYQQTPGQGLQFLFEYFSETQRNKGNFPGRFSGRQFSNSRSEMNVSTLELGDSALYLCASSASGDRSYNEQFFGPGTRLTVL.

The chain uses TRBV5-1 and TRBJ2-3; D may be TRBD2 (6 bases). The V end was cut by 0 bases, the J end by 2 bases, with 16 bases between. Germline CDR1 SGHRS, CDR2 YFSETQ. The CDR3 is 17 amino acids. CDR3 DNA sequence: TGCGCCAGCAGCTTGGCGGCGGAGGGTGGCTACACAGATACGCAGTATTTT. Residues: CASSLAAEGGYTDTQYF.

This clone was recorded a few times. The rearrangement links TRBV30 to TRBJ2-1; 9 positions match TRBD2. V was clipped by 4 bases and J by 10 bases; unmatched bases: 8. The CDR3 sequence is 13 residues long. CDR1 is GTSNPN and CDR2 is SVGIG in the germline V gene (reference sequence). CDR3 protein: CAWKKGLAEEQFF. In DNA form, the CDR3 reads TGTGCCTGGAAAAAGGGACTAGCCGAAGAGCAGTTCTTC.

Here the CDR3 reads CASSPSWLAGGPGEQFF. The CDR3 DNA reads TGTGCCAGCAGCCCCAGCTGGCTAGCGGGGGGGCCGGGTGAGCAGTTCTTC. The rearrangement joins TRBV5-4 to TRBJ2-1; the match to TRBD2 covers 12 bases. V gave up 4 bases and J gave up 9 bases; unmatched junction bases: 14. The germline V gene has CDR1 SGHNT and CDR2 YYREEE (reference sequence). CDR3 length equals 17 residues.

The chain combines TRBV28 with TRBJ1-2, with D unclear. Germline lookup yields CDR1 MDHEN and CDR2 SYDVKM. Trimming removed 5 bases from V and 4 bases from J, with 14 bases in between. CDR3 length: 14 residues. The CDR3 DNA follows: TGTGCCAGCAGTCGGTACGGGTTTGCCTATGGCTACACCTTC. Translation gives CASSRYGFAYGYTF.

The chain links TRBV4-1 to TRBJ2-7; D not resolved. Germline lookup yields CDR1 MGHRA and CDR2 YSYEKL. Deletions cut 0 bases from V and 4 bases from J, with 16 bases between. The CDR3 loop spans 16 amino acids. The CDR3 DNA reads as TGCGCCAGCAGCCAAGATGAAGGAACAGCAACATACGAGCAGTACTTC. Translating it yields CASSQDEGTATYEQYF.

The chain couples TRBV30 to TRBJ1-5, with 7 bases identical to TRBD1. The germline gives CDR1 GTSNPN, CDR2 SVGIG (reference sequence). The CDR3 totals 17 residues. V shed 0 bases, J shed 0 bases, and the junction held 8 bases outside the gene matches. For the CDR3, the DNA is TGTGCCTGGAGTGTAGGGGACAGTCGCTATAGCAATCAGCCCCAGCATTTT. Protein: CAWSVGDSRYSNQPQHF.

About this clone: The junction departs from germline at one end; a sequencing error may be responsible. CDR3 coding DNA: TGCGCCAACAGCTCTGGAGGGCTAAGCTCCTACGAGCAGTACTTC. Protein sequence: CANSSGGLSSYEQYF. V is TRBV5-1 and J is TRBJ2-7; D may be TRBD2 (6 bases). From germline, CDR1 is SGHRS and CDR2 YFSETQ. The CDR3 has 15 amino acids.